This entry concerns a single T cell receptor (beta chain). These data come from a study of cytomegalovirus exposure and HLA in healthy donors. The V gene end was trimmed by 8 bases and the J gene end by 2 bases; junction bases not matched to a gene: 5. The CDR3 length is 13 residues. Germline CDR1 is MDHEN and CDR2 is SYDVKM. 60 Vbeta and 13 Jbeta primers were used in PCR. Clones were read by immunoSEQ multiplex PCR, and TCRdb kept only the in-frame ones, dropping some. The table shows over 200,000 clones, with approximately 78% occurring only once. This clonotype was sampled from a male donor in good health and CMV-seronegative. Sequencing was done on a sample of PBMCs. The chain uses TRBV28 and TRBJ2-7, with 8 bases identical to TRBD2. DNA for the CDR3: TGTGCCAGCGGGCTAGCGGGCCCCTACGAGCAGTACTTC. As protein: CASGLAGPYEQYF.